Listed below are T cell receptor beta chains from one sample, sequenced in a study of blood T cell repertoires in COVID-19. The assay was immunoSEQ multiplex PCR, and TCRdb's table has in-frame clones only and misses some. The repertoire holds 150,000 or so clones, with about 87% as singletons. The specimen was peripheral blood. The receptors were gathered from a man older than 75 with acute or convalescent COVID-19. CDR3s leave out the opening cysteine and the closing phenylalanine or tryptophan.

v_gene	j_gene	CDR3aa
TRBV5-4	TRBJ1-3	ASSGWDRGGNTIY
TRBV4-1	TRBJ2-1	ASSQDFGDWTGDDEQF
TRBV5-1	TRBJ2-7	ASSSRTGQSYEQY
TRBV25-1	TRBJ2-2	ASSDELTGTRTRELF
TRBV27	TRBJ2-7	ASSSQRVSYEQY
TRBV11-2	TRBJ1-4	ASSLSRTVSYEKLF
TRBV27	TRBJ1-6	ASVPRTGENSPLH
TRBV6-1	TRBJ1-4	ASSKGQEATNEKLF
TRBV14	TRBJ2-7	ASSPGTVYEQY
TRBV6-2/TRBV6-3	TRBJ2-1	ASSPLWEGQF
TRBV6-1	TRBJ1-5	ASSEFAGTGDQPQH
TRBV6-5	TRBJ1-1	ASRSTGNTEAF
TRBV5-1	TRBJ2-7	ASSPTGGSYEQY
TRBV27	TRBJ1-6	ASSLSTGVSNSPLH
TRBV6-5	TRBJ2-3	ASRPQGAGTDTQY
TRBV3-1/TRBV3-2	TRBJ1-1	ASSQRGGNTEAF
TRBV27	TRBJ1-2	ASRYRDGYT
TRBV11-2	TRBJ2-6	ASSQTRDRVSGANVLT
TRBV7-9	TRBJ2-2	ASSLGFWQIGELF
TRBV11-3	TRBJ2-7	ASSLQQGPYEQY
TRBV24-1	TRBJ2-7	ATSVGQSDYEQY
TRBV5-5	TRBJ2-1	ASSFSGAFTYNEQF
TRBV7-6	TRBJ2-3	ASSLGPGGIADTQY
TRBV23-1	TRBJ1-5	ASSHRPQH
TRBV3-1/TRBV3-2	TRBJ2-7	ASSPRTYEQY
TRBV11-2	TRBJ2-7	ASSLVVGKSYEQY
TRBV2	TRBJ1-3	ASSAGSSGNTIY
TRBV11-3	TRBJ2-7	ASSNPGSDEQY
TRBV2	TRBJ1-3	ASSARGLTGNTIY
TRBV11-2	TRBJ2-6	ASSPGTGLIISGANVLT
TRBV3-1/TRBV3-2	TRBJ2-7	ASSPFWGQGTYEQY
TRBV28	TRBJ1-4	ASSRGGSTNEKLF
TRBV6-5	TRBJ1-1	ASRSRGLNTEAF
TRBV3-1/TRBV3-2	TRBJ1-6	ASSQQTGGSPLH
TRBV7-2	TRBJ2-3	ASSGRDIRTDTQY
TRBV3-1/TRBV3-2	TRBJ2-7	ASSQAPSGPYEQY
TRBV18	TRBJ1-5	ASSIRGQEQPQH
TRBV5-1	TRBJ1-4	ASSLSQGPEKLF
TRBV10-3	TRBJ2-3	AISESVRGQGDTQY
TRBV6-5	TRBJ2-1	ASSSRGGSNEQF
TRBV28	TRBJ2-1	ASSSPPLAGYYNEQF
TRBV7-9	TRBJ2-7	ASSSTGLAGSEQY
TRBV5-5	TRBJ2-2	ASSFGQGARDTGELF
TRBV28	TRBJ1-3	ASRPGGNTIY
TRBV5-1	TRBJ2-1	ASSGGTPGLANEQF
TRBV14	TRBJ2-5	ASSPTSGGSWETQY
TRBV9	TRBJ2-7	ASSPRLLAGEQY
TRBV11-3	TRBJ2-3	ASSFLRPSGGGTDTQY
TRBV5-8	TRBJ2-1	ASSHRAWEQF
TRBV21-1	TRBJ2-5	ASNAPGTAETQY
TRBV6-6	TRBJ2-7	ASSYSNSREQY
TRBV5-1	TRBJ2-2	ASSLIAGDATGELF
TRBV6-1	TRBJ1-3	ASSEQGAFGNTIY
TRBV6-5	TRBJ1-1	ASSYSWTGGPTEAF
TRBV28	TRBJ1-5	ASRGTVVRPQH